The clone carrying this T cell receptor (beta chain) showed up just once. Its antigen is as yet unknown. V lost 3 bases, J lost 7 bases, and 18 bases lay in between. This CDR3 is built from 15 residues. Germline CDR1 reads SEHNR; CDR2 reads FQNEAQ (reference sequence). Profiling relied on immunoSEQ multiplex PCR, and the TCRdb table lists in-frame clones only, not all of them. The table has approximately 740,000 clones, about 92% seen once. These data are taken from a study of shared clonotypes between healthy human individuals. CD45RO-negative cells were positively selected for CCR7, leaving out terminally differentiated effector memory CD45RA+ cells. General study results and limits: Non-shared clonotypes were found to have lower generation probabilities than the clonotypes that were shared by all four of the sorted-subset donors. Blood was the only sampled material, and tissue repertoires likely differ.

The chain employs TRBV7-9 and TRBJ2-5; no clear D. The source material was naive CD8+ T cells sorted from blood. This receptor was identified in a young man in good health. The CDR3 nucleotides read TGTGCCAGCAGCTTTTTCGAGGATCGCCGGAGGACCCAGTACTTC. Residues: CASSFFEDRRRTQYF.